This TCR beta chain was documented in a study of shared clonotypes between healthy human individuals. Study summary: Each donor's CD8 memory used one plate, CD8 naive two, each CD4 subset three. Regarding the study as a whole: The naive CD4 repertoires of a handful of donors were compared, and approximately 5% of clonotypes were shared. Generally, naive subsets came out with larger estimated richness than memory subsets. Investigators collected only blood, and repertoires in tissues likely differ.

V shed 4 bases, J shed 1 base, and the junction held 7 bases outside the gene matches. In germline, CDR1 is SGDLS, CDR2 YYNGEE. The CDR3 contains 15 residues. Generated by immunoSEQ multiplex PCR, the TCRdb table keeps only in-frame clones and is missing some. The data hold about 2.4 million clones, with approximately 90% observed a single time. On this clone itself: Antigen unknown. At the DNA level, this CDR3 is encoded by other sequences in the same sample as well.

Sequences were obtained from naive CD4+ T cells sorted from blood. The subset was: CD45RA+ positively selected. The chain uses TRBV9 and TRBJ1-1; 7 bases match TRBD1. This TCR was sampled from a man aged 18-30 years in good health. The CDR3 is CASSPRQGPNTEAFF. DNA of the CDR3: TGTGCCAGCAGCCCCCGACAGGGACCGAACACTGAAGCTTTCTTT.